Many counts were recorded for the clone carrying this T cell receptor (beta chain). The antigen is undetermined. The source of the sample is a study of identical twins. The donor group consisted entirely of healthy Caucasians. Findings of the study overall: Compared with unrelated sharing, twin-shared out-of-frame alpha sequences had more low-probability sequences.

Each cDNA held unique molecular identifiers, and template switching gave it a universal primer site. A single record per CDR3 protein comes from TCRdb applying MiXCR to the 5' RACE reads. Among around 300,000 distinct CDR3 sequences, approximately 8.5% were seen once, and the ten largest hold around 2.1%. There are 15 residues in the CDR3. V lost 7 bases and J lost 0, with 13 bases in between. The data were also submitted as part of a second study, on yellow fever vaccine responses in identical twins. This second study notes: Twins' vaccine T cell responses reportedly seemed partly convergent and partly personalized.

The receptor was derived from a young woman in good health. This chain links TRBV12-3 or TRBV12-4 with TRBJ1-5; no reliable D call. The sequenced material came from memory (CD45RO+) T cells sorted from blood. The CDR3 sequence: CASIPERNSNQPQHF. CDR3 DNA: TGTGCCAGCATCCCTGAGAGGAATAGCAATCAGCCCCAGCATTTT.